This T cell receptor (beta chain) was retrieved from a study of blood T cell repertoires in COVID-19. Study context: PBMCs, B-cell-depleted T cells, or T cells were the source of the cDNA or gDNA that made up the material.

V shed 6 bases, J shed 0 bases, and the junction held 11 bases outside the gene matches. The CDR3 consists of 17 residues. Per germline, CDR1 SEHNR and CDR2 FQNEAQ (reference sequence). Followed longitudinally, the Seattle patients had been enrolled during active infection. Assay: immunoSEQ multiplex PCR; the TCRdb copy retains only in-frame clones and omits some. The table has some 180,000 clones, roughly 87% seen once; the top ten hold roughly 8%. The sequence was collected from a woman in her fifties or sixties with COVID-19, enrolled during active disease. Sequencing was done on a sample of peripheral blood. V is TRBV7-9 and J is TRBJ2-3, with 8 bases fitting TRBD2. This CDR3 is CASSPSPPSGSTDTQYF. The CDR3 DNA is TGTGCCAGCAGTCCCAGCCCCCCTAGCGGGAGCACAGATACGCAGTATTTT.